Following are 22 T cell receptor beta chains from one sample sequenced in a study of T-cell memory formation after mild COVID-19. Using its own MiXCR run on the 5' RACE reads, TCRdb lists one record per CDR3 protein. The data contain 100,000 to 130,000 distinct CDR3 sequences, around 15% of them singletons. The sample was PBMCs or a T cell subset sorted from them (not recorded which). These receptors were obtained from a man aged 18 to 30 who had mild COVID-19 (a few samples of this study predate the infection). Cell type and time point are not known.

This clonotype was recorded a few times. The J gene is TRBJ2-2, the V gene TRBV4-3; D uncertain. Per germline, CDR1 LGHNA and CDR2 YSLEER. V lost 4 bases and J 1 base, leaving 7 bases between the germline ends. The CDR3 has 14 residues. For the CDR3, the DNA is TGCGCCAGCAGCCCAGGCTGGAACACCGGGGAGCTGTTTTTT. Encoded protein: CASSPGWNTGELFF.

The chain carries TRBV10-3 and TRBJ2-5; 7 nucleotides agree with TRBD2. This CDR3 spans 15 amino acids. Germline V gene sequence: CDR1 ENHRY, CDR2 SYGVKD. With 2 bases clipped from V and 4 bases from J, the junction kept 7 bases outside the gene matches. CDR3 DNA: TGTGCCATCAGTGAGGATCTAGCGGCGGGAGAGACCCAGTACTTC. The encoded protein is CAISEDLAAGETQYF.

The chain couples TRBV19 to TRBJ1-5; D not certain. Trimming took 2 bases from V and 7 from J, leaving 6 bases between them. The CDR3 sequence is 12 residues long. Looked up from germline, CDR1 is LNHDA and CDR2 is SQIVND (reference sequence). The CDR3 loop is CASSIFEQPQHF. Here the CDR3 DNA reads TGTGCCAGTAGTATATTCGAGCAGCCCCAGCATTTT.

The chain links TRBV6-5 to TRBJ2-1; 7 positions agree with TRBD2. CDR3 size: 14 residues. Germline CDR1 and CDR2: MNHEY and SVGAGI. The V segment lost 6 bases and the J segment 5 bases; nucleotides outside the gene matches: 7. The DNA for the CDR3 is TGTGCCAGCAGCCCTAGCGGCCTCGACAATGAGCAGTTCTTC. Residues: CASSPSGLDNEQFF.

This clonotype was observed a few times. This sequence joins TRBV7-6 and TRBJ1-2; no firm D call. This CDR3 spans 12 amino acids. The V gene's germline CDR1 is SGHVS and CDR2 FNYEAQ. Trimming cost V 5 bases and J 4 bases, with 8 bases left between them. The CDR3 nucleotides are TGTGCCAGCAGCCCGTCAGGCTATGGCTACACCTTC. Protein product: CASSPSGYGYTF.

This clonotype was recorded a few times. This chain connects TRBV15 to TRBJ2-7, with D perhaps TRBD1 (5 bases). Germline CDR1 LNHNV, CDR2 YYDKDF (reference sequence). Trimming stripped 0 bases from V and 7 bases from J, with 13 bases between. The CDR3 consists of 14 residues. CDR3 sequence: CATSRDAATGEQYV. In DNA, the CDR3 is TGTGCCACCAGCAGAGATGCGGCCACAGGAGAGCAGTACGTC.

This clonotype was found a few times. This chain connects TRBV7-6 to TRBJ2-5; D remains ambiguous. The V gene's germline CDR1 is SGHVS and CDR2 FNYEAQ. CDR3 length: 15 amino acids. The V end was cut by 4 bases, the J end by 1 base, with 13 bases between. In DNA form, the CDR3 reads TGTGCCAGCAGCTGGGATGATACTGGCCAAGAGACCCAGTACTTC. Translation gives CASSWDDTGQETQYF.

J is TRBJ2-7 and V is TRBV4-2; tentatively, D is TRBD1 (5 bases). From germline, CDR1 is LGHNA and CDR2 YNFKEQ. The V end lost 0 bases, the J end lost 0 bases, and 15 bases lay between the germline ends. The length of the CDR3 is 17 residues. DNA for the CDR3: TGTGCCAGCAGCCAAGAGGAATGGACACTGAGCTCCTACGAGCAGTACTTC. Translated, it gives CASSQEEWTLSSYEQYF.

The V and J genes are TRBV7-8 and TRBJ2-5; D uncertain. Trimming shortened V by 2 bases and J by 4 bases, and 20 bases separated the two germline ends. CDR3 length equals 17 residues. CDR1 and CDR2 from the germline V gene are SGHVS and FQNEAQ. In DNA, the CDR3 is TGTGCCAGCAGCTTACCCAAAGGTTACTTAGCACGAGAGACCCAGTACTTC. Translated: CASSLPKGYLARETQYF.

This clonotype was seen many times. The rearrangement uses TRBV29-1 and TRBJ2-1; 14 nucleotides align to TRBD2. This CDR3 region has 15 residues. CDR1 is SQVTM, CDR2 ANQGSEA, per germline. V lost 8 bases to trimming and J lost 8 bases; unmatched junction nucleotides: 11. The CDR3 here is CSISPTSGGADEQFF. The CDR3 coding sequence is TGCAGCATAAGCCCGACTAGCGGGGGGGCCGATGAGCAGTTCTTC.

The chain couples TRBV7-9 to TRBJ1-1, with D perhaps TRBD1 (6 bases). The V end lost 4 bases, the J end lost 1 base, and 13 bases lay between the germline ends. The CDR3 is 15 residues long. Germline CDR1 is SEHNR and CDR2 is FQNEAQ (reference sequence). The CDR3 protein is CASSSSGGRNTEAFF. The CDR3 coding sequence is TGTGCCAGCAGCTCTTCGGGGGGCAGGAACACTGAAGCTTTCTTT.

This clonotype was picked up a small number of times. One end of the junction is discordant with germline, which a read error may explain. This rearrangement joins TRBV10-2 to TRBJ1-4, with TRBD1 matching 7 bases. Germline lookup yields CDR1 WSHSY and CDR2 SAAADI. This CDR3 is 13 amino acids long. CDR3 in DNA: TGCGCCAGCAGTGAGTCAGGGCGGGGACAGAAGATTTTT. Translating it yields CASSESGRGQKIF.

This chain uses TRBV7-9 with TRBJ1-2; no definite D call. Between the trimmed V and J ends, which lost 10 bases and 2 bases, there was a span of 14 bases. In germline, CDR1 is SEHNR, CDR2 FQNEAQ (reference sequence). CDR3 size: 13 residues. CDR3 loop: CANVALGNYGYTF. The CDR3 coding sequence is TGTGCCAACGTAGCCCTAGGGAACTATGGCTACACCTTC.

The rearrangement uses TRBV6-6 and TRBJ1-2; D perhaps matches TRBD1 (6 bases). The germline V gene has CDR1 MNHNY and CDR2 SVGAGI (reference sequence). V was shortened by 8 bases and J by 0 bases, with 16 bases between the two germline ends. The CDR3 has 15 residues. CDR3 nucleotides: TGTGCCAGCGTAAATCCGACAGGAGCTAACTATGGCTACACCTTC. Its protein product is CASVNPTGANYGYTF.

This chain connects TRBV7-8 to TRBJ1-1, with 7 nucleotides matching TRBD1. CDR1 and CDR2 (germline): SGHVS, FQNEAQ. The CDR3 is made up of 18 amino acids. Trimming at V came to 4 bases and at J to 2 bases, leaving 16 bases not matched to a gene. Here the CDR3 reads CASSYLKTGWEVNTEAFF. DNA of the CDR3: TGTGCCAGCAGCTACCTAAAGACAGGGTGGGAGGTAAACACTGAAGCTTTCTTT.

As regards this clonotype: One end of the junction is discordant with germline, which a read error may explain. The chain uses TRBV7-2 and TRBJ1-1; 7 bases line up with TRBD1. Germline V lookup: CDR1 SGHTA, CDR2 FQGNSA. This CDR3 is 13 amino acids long. In DNA form, the CDR3 reads TGTGCCAGCAGCTACCGACAGGGCACTGAAGCTTTATTT. Translation: CASSYRQGTEALF.

The genes are TRBV12-3 or TRBV12-4 and TRBJ1-1; D unclear. This CDR3 has 11 amino acids. Trimming left V 4 bases short and J 6 bases short, with 6 bases between. The CDR3 DNA reads as TGTGCCAGCAGTTATAACGCTGAAGCTTTCTTT. Residues: CASSYNAEAFF.

This sequence joins TRBV10-1 and TRBJ2-4; 9 bases map to TRBD2. Germline values: CDR1 WNHNN, CDR2 SYGVQD (reference sequence). Trimming at V came to 0 bases and at J to 8 bases, leaving 5 bases not matched to a gene. The CDR3 has 15 residues. The CDR3 DNA follows: TGCGCCAGCAGTGAGTCGCGGGGGGGAAGAGACATTCAGTACTTC. This codes for CASSESRGGRDIQYF.

This clonotype was picked up many times. The rearrangement links TRBV6-5 to TRBJ2-7; TRBD2 might be the D (5 bases). The germline CDR1 and CDR2 sequences are MNHEY and SVGAGI. This CDR3 spans 15 amino acids. V was trimmed by 5 bases and J by 4 bases, leaving 18 bases between them. The CDR3 DNA is TGTGCCAGCAGTCCCCGTTCCTTAGCGCCGTACGAGCAGTACTTC. Translating it yields CASSPRSLAPYEQYF.

The chain is built from TRBV5-1 and TRBJ2-3, with 7 bases that match TRBD2. The V and J ends lost 7 bases and 4 bases, in that order; junction bases with no gene match: 9. Germline CDR1 is SGHRS and CDR2 is YFSETQ. The CDR3 covers 14 residues. CDR3 region: CASVEGLGADTQYF. The DNA for the CDR3 is TGCGCCAGCGTCGAAGGACTAGGAGCAGATACGCAGTATTTT. Full variable domain (outside the CDR3, taken from reference TRBV5-1 and TRBJ2-3): KAGVTQTPRYLIKTRGQQVTLSCSPISGHRSVSWYQQTPGQGLQFLFEYFSETQRNKGNFPGRFSGRQFSNSRSEMNVSTLELGDSALYLCASVEGLGADTQYFGPGTRLTVL.

This chain connects TRBV29-1 to TRBJ2-5; D possibly corresponds to TRBD2 (6 bases). Trimming shortened V by 0 bases and J by 1 base, and 15 bases separated the two germline ends. This CDR3 is built from 16 residues. CDR1 and CDR2 from the germline V gene are SQVTM and ANQGSEA. The CDR3 DNA reads as TGCAGCGTTGAAGAGGGCAGAGCCGGGGGCCAAGAGACCCAGTACTTC. It yields the protein CSVEEGRAGGQETQYF.

CDR3 loop: CASSLKQGTQETQYF. DNA for the CDR3: TGTGCCAGCAGCTTAAAACAGGGGACACAAGAGACCCAGTACTTC. This chain uses TRBV7-3 with TRBJ2-5; 7 nucleotides align to TRBD1. V was pared by 1 base and J by 2 bases, with 4 bases of the junction left unmatched. The CDR3 extends over 15 amino acids. Germline CDR1 is SGHTA and CDR2 is FQGTGA.